The rows below give T cell receptor beta chains drawn from one sample of a study of technical replicates of blood from a few donors. Assay: immunoSEQ multiplex PCR; the TCRdb copy retains only in-frame clones and omits some. The data contain 55,000 to 80,000 clones, roughly 93% of them seen just once; the ten biggest clones take up about 0.25%. The source material was T cells isolated from PBMCs. The receptors were sampled from a human donor in good health. Each CDR3 is given with its conserved first and last residue. A D gene is named only where the DNA matches it firmly. Clone size appears in some rows only: once, few, many, or a class for an expanded clone.

TRBJ2-5	15	few	TRBD1	TRBV30	CAWSADRSSAETQYF	TGTGCCTGGAGTGCGGACAGGTCTTCTGCGGAGACCCAGTACTTC
TRBJ2-7	13	.	.	TRBV4-2	CASSPDSTYEQYF	TGTGCCAGCAGTCCGGACAGCACTTACGAGCAGTACTTC
TRBJ1-1	16	.	TRBD1	TRBV7-9	CASSRAVGTVNTEAFF	TGTGCCAGCAGCCGAGCGGTGGGGACAGTGAACACTGAAGCTTTCTTT
TRBJ1-5	15	.	.	TRBV4-1	CASSQDTTLYQPQHF	TGCGCCAGCAGCCAAGATACTACACTTTATCAGCCCCAGCATTTT
TRBJ2-7	15	once	TRBD2	TRBV10-1	CASSEGLGKTYEQYF	TGCGCCAGCAGTGAGGGACTAGGTAAAACCTACGAGCAGTACTTC
TRBJ1-2	15	.	TRBD1	TRBV5-1	CASSLQGLANYGYTF	TGCGCCAGCAGCTTACAGGGGTTAGCTAACTATGGCTACACCTTC
TRBJ2-6	15	.	.	TRBV14	CASSLQGPGANVLTF	TGTGCCAGCAGCCTACAGGGACCCGGGGCCAACGTCCTGACTTTC
TRBJ1-2	13	.	.	TRBV28	CASSSSVGYGYTF	TGTGCCAGCAGCTCCTCGGTTGGCTATGGCTACACCTTC
TRBJ1-5	14	few	TRBD1	TRBV30	CAWSGGQGIQPQHF	TGTGCCTGGAGTGGGGGACAGGGGATTCAGCCCCAGCATTTT
TRBJ2-3	15	.	TRBD2	TRBV5-1	CASSLALADADTQYF	TGCGCCAGCAGCTTGGCACTAGCGGACGCAGATACGCAGTATTTT
TRBJ2-7	15	.	TRBD2	TRBV6-5	CASRLVTGGFYEQYF	TGTGCCAGCAGGCTCGTGACGGGAGGATTCTACGAGCAGTACTTC
TRBJ2-5	16	.	TRBD2	TRBV4-1	CASSQVNLLARETQYF	TGCGCCAGCAGCCAAGTCAATTTACTAGCGCGGGAGACCCAGTACTTC
TRBJ2-5	18	.	.	TRBV7-7	CASSPKLAGGVWEETQYF	TGTGCCAGCAGCCCTAAACTAGCCGGAGGGGTTTGGGAGGAGACCCAGTACTTC
TRBJ2-2	14	once	.	TRBV5-1	CASSLGAGDGELFF	TGCGCCAGCAGCTTGGGGGCCGGGGACGGGGAGCTGTTTTTT
TRBJ2-1	16	.	.	TRBV29-1	CSVDDSADFSYNEQFF	TGCAGCGTTGATGATAGCGCAGACTTCTCCTACAATGAGCAGTTCTTC
TRBJ1-5	17	.	TRBD1	TRBV23-1	CASSQSSTRDRAQPQHF	TGCGCCAGCAGTCAATCTAGCACTCGGGACAGGGCTCAGCCCCAGCATTTT
TRBJ2-7	15	once	TRBD1	TRBV25-1	CASSAIDRDSYEQYF	TGTGCCAGCAGTGCTATAGACAGGGATTCCTACGAGCAGTACTTC
TRBJ2-1	17	.	TRBD2	TRBV15	CATGGTSGTSSYNEQFF	TGTGCCACTGGCGGGACTAGCGGGACCAGCTCCTACAATGAGCAGTTCTTC
TRBJ2-7	16	.	TRBD2	TRBV6-6	CASSLAGGPLSYEQYF	TGTGCCAGCAGTCTAGCGGGAGGGCCGCTCTCCTACGAGCAGTACTTC
TRBJ1-5	14	.	.	TRBV2	CASSDSQGYQPQHF	TGTGCCAGCAGTGATAGTCAGGGTTATCAGCCCCAGCATTTT
TRBJ2-2	14	.	TRBD1	TRBV19	CATDGQGEIGELFF	TGTGCCACCGACGGACAGGGGGAGATCGGGGAGCTGTTTTTT
TRBJ2-7	13	.	.	TRBV4-1	CASSQFQAYEQYF	TGCGCCAGCAGCCAATTCCAGGCCTACGAGCAGTACTTC
TRBJ2-1	17	.	.	TRBV6-1	CASSETGGPRVRIEQFF	TGTGCCAGCAGTGAAACGGGGGGCCCTAGGGTTCGCATTGAGCAGTTCTTC
TRBJ2-7	14	.	.	TRBV6-1	CASSGRVSYYEQYF	TGTGCCAGCAGCGGCCGGGTCTCCTACTACGAGCAGTACTTC
TRBJ2-5	15	.	TRBD2	TRBV5-1	CASSLNSGRYETQYF	TGCGCCAGCAGCTTGAATAGCGGGAGGTACGAGACCCAGTACTTC
TRBJ1-5	13	.	.	TRBV7-9	CASSPDGDQPQHF	TGTGCCAGCAGTCCCGACGGGGATCAGCCCCAGCATTTT
TRBJ2-2	13	.	.	TRBV11-3	CASSLEQGHELFF	TGTGCCAGCAGCTTAGAGCAGGGACACGAGCTGTTTTTT
TRBJ1-6	14	.	TRBD1	TRBV27	CAIPGGLYNSPLHF	TGTGCCATCCCAGGGGGCTTGTATAATTCACCCCTCCACTTT
TRBJ1-2	14	.	TRBD1	TRBV27	CASSFSTGTYGYTF	TGTGCCAGCAGTTTCTCGACAGGGACCTATGGCTACACCTTC
TRBJ2-3	16	.	.	TRBV19	CASSIVGGRPTDTQYF	TGTGCCAGTAGTATCGTGGGAGGACGGCCCACAGATACGCAGTATTTT
TRBJ2-7	13	.	.	TRBV5-1	CASSQGKNYEQYF	TGCGCCAGCAGTCAGGGCAAAAACTACGAGCAGTACTTC
TRBJ1-2	14	.	TRBD1	TRBV28	CASSPPGQGYGYTF	TGTGCCAGCAGTCCCCCGGGACAGGGCTATGGCTACACCTTC
TRBJ2-7	15	.	TRBD2	TRBV5-5	CASSLGLAEDGEQYF	TGTGCCAGCAGCTTGGGACTAGCAGAGGATGGCGAGCAGTACTTC
TRBJ1-5	15	.	TRBD1	TRBV7-9	CASSAGQALNQPQHF	TGTGCCAGCAGCGCCGGACAGGCCCTCAATCAGCCCCAGCATTTT
TRBJ2-7	16	.	.	TRBV12-5	CASGSLPGTSSYEQYF	TGTGCTAGTGGTTCGCTCCCCGGGACTTCGAGCTACGAGCAGTACTTC
TRBJ2-5	13	.	TRBD1	TRBV7-7	CASSRDSQETQYF	TGTGCTAGCAGCAGGGACAGCCAAGAGACCCAGTACTTC
TRBJ1-6	14	.	.	TRBV6-6	CASSYGQHNSPLHF	TGTGCCAGCAGTTACGGACAGCATAATTCACCCCTCCACTTT
TRBJ2-5	13	once	.	TRBV7-3	CASSQTRQQAQYF	TGTGCCAGCAGCCAAACTAGGCAGCAGGCCCAGTACTTC
TRBJ2-7	19	.	TRBD2	TRBV7-9	CASSSRPSGSGSENYEQYF	TGTGCCAGCAGCTCCCGTCCCTCTGGTAGCGGGAGTGAAAACTACGAGCAGTACTTC
TRBJ2-1	15	.	TRBD2	TRBV9	CASSVAGGPYNEQFF	TGTGCCAGCAGCGTAGCGGGAGGACCCTACAATGAGCAGTTCTTC
TRBJ2-1	14	.	TRBD2	TRBV6-5	CASSSGLAGHEQFF	TGTGCCAGCAGTTCTGGACTAGCGGGCCATGAGCAGTTCTTC
TRBJ1-1	12	.	.	TRBV5-4	CASSAGGPEAFF	TGTGCCAGCAGCGCCGGGGGGCCCGAAGCTTTCTTT
TRBJ2-1	17	.	TRBD2	TRBV4-1	CASSQDLGLARANEQFF	TGCGCCAGCAGCCAAGATCTCGGACTAGCCAGAGCCAATGAGCAGTTCTTC
TRBJ2-3	15	.	.	TRBV7-2	CASSLAGISTDTQYF	TGTGCCAGCAGCTTGGCGGGCATTAGCACAGATACGCAGTATTTT
TRBJ2-1	16	.	TRBD2	TRBV7-2	CASSPGGGLGVNEQFF	TGTGCCAGCAGCCCCGGGGGGGGGTTGGGGGTCAATGAGCAGTTCTTC
TRBJ1-2	14	few	TRBD1	TRBV27	CARQQGRMLYGYTF	TGTGCCAGACAACAGGGGAGGATGCTCTATGGCTACACCTTC
TRBJ2-1	15	.	.	TRBV9	CASSVGQGRGNEQFF	TGTGCCAGCAGCGTAGGTCAGGGGAGAGGCAATGAGCAGTTCTTC
TRBJ1-2	13	few	TRBD1	TRBV19	CASSIGQGIGYTF	TGTGCCAGTAGTATAGGACAGGGTATCGGCTACACCTTC
TRBJ2-1	16	.	TRBD1	TRBV7-3	CASSLPGTGAYNEQFF	TGTGCCAGCAGCCTCCCCGGGACAGGGGCCTACAATGAGCAGTTCTTC